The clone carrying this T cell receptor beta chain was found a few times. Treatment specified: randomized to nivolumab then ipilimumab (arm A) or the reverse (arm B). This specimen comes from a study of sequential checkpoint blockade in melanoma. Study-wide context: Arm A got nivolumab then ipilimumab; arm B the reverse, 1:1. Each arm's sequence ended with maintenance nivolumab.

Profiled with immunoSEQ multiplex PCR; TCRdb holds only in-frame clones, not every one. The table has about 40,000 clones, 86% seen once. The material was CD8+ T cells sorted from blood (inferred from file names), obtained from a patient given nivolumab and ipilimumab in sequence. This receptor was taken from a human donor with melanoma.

The CDR3 loop is CASSSDRELAFF. The CDR3 region has the DNA TGCGCCAGCAGTTCGGACAGGGAGTTAGCTTTCTTT. The chain employs TRBV4-1 and TRBJ1-1; 8 nucleotides agree with TRBD1. The V gene's germline CDR1 is MGHRA and CDR2 YSYEKL. The J segment lost 10 bases and the V segment lost 6 bases, leaving 7 bases of the junction unmatched. The length of the CDR3 is 12 residues.